Sequencing of this T cell receptor (beta chain) was carried out in a study of CD8 T cells in ankylosing spondylitis. About this clonotype: The antigen is not known.

Germline assignment: CDR1 MDHEN and CDR2 SYDVKM. The CDR3 covers 17 residues. J was trimmed by 2 bases and V by 11 bases; bases with no gene match: 16. TCRdb reprocessed the 5' RACE reads with MiXCR, giving one entry per CDR3 protein. This table has roughly 700,000 distinct CDR3 sequences, 15% to 20% appearing once. Study-wide points: Ankylosing spondylitis blood appeared to carry a characteristic TCR beta motif of roughly eight highly homologous variants. Disease-linked clones were reportedly significantly enriched in matched ankylosing spondylitis synovial fluid.

The chain joins TRBV28 to TRBJ2-3; 10 bases align to TRBD2. The sample taken for sequencing was blood, either unsorted or a sorted T cell fraction (not recorded which). The sequence came from a male donor with ankylosing spondylitis. CDR3 protein: CASSGGTSDPYTDTQYF. DNA of the CDR3: TGTGCCTCAAGCGGTGGGACTAGCGACCCCTACACAGATACGCAGTATTTT.